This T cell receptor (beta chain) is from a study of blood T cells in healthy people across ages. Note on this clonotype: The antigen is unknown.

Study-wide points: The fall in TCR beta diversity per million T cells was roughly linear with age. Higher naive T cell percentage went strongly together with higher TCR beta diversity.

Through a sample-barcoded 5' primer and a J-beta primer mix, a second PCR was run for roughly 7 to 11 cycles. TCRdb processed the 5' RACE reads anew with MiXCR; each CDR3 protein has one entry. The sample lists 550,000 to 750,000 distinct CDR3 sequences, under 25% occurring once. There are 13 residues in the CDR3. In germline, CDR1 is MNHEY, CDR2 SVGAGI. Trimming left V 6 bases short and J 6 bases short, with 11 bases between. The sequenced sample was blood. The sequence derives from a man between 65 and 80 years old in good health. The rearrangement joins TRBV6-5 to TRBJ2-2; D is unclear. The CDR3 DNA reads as TGTGCCAGCAGCTCCGGTTTATCCGGGGAGCTGTTTTTT. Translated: CASSSGLSGELFF.